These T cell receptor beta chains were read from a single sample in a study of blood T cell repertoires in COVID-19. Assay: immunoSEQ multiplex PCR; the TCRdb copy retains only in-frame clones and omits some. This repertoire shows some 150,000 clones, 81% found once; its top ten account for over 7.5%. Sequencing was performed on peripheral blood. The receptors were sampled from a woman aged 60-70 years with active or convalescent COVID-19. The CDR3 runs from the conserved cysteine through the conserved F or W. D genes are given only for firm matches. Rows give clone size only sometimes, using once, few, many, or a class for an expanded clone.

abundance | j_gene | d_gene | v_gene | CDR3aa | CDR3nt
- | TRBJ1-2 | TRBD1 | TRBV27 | CASSFRQGNGYTF | TGTGCCAGCAGTTTTCGACAGGGAAATGGCTACACCTTC
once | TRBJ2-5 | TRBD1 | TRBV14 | CASSHGGTGAASTQYF | TGTGCCAGCAGCCATGGAGGGACAGGGGCTGCGTCGACCCAGTACTTC
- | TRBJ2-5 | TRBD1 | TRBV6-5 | CASSPGTGVGTQYF | TGTGCCAGCAGCCCCGGGACAGGTGTAGGGACCCAGTACTTC
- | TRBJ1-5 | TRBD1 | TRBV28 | CASSLTGVGNQPQHF | TGTGCCAGCAGTCTAACAGGGGTAGGAAATCAGCCCCAGCATTTT
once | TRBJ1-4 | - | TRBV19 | CASRQQFNEKLFF | TGTGCCAGCAGACAGCAGTTCAATGAAAAACTGTTTTTT
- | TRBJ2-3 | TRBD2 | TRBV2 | CASRRTSRGTDTQYF | TGTGCCAGCAGGCGGACTAGCAGGGGCACAGATACGCAGTATTTT
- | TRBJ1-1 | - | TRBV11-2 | CASSPLPTENTEAFF | TGTGCCAGCAGCCCGCTACCGACAGAGAACACTGAAGCTTTCTTT
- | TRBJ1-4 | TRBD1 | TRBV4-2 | CASSQDMAGGTPNEKLFF | TGTGCCAGCAGCCAAGATATGGCAGGGGGGACTCCTAATGAAAAACTGTTTTTT
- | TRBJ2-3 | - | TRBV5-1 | CASSRDTSTDTQYF | TGCGCCAGCAGCCGGGACACTAGCACAGATACGCAGTATTTT
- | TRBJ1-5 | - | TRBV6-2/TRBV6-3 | CASSRGSNQPQHF | TGTGCCAGCAGTAGGGGTAGCAATCAGCCCCAGCATTTT
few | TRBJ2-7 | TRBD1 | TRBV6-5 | CASSTDRGDYEQYF | TGTGCCAGCAGTACCGACAGGGGAGACTACGAGCAGTACTTC
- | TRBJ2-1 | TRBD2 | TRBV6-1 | CASSDLAGVGSEQFF | TGTGCCAGCAGTGACCTAGCGGGAGTGGGGAGTGAGCAGTTCTTC
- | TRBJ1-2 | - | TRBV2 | CASSVEGYGYTF | TGTGCCAGCAGTGTCGAGGGCTATGGCTACACCTTC
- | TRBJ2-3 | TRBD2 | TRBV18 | CASSPIGRGGQDTQYF | TGTGCCAGCTCACCGATAGGGCGGGGGGGCCAAGATACGCAGTATTTT
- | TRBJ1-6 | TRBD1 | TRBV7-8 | CASTRDRDSPLHF | TGTGCCAGCACCCGGGACAGGGATTCACCCCTCCACTTT
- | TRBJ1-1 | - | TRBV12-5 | CASGLSGNTEAFF | TGTGCTAGTGGTTTGTCAGGGAACACTGAAGCTTTCTTT
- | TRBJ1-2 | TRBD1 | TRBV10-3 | CAITSGQGSYGYTF | TGTGCCATCACCTCTGGACAGGGGAGCTATGGCTACACCTTC
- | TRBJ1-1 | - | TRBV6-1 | CASSEGAGNTEAFF | TGTGCCAGCAGTGAAGGGGCAGGGAACACTGAAGCTTTCTTT
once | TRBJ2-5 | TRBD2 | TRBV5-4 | CASTPRSGGASETQYF | TGTGCCAGCACCCCAAGGAGCGGGGGGGCCTCAGAGACCCAGTACTTC
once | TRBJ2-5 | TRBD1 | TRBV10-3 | CAISVGQGLETQYF | TGTGCCATCAGTGTAGGACAGGGATTGGAGACCCAGTACTTC
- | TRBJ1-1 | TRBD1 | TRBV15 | CATSRYLGQGNTEAFF | TGTGCCACCAGCAGATACCTCGGACAGGGAAACACTGAAGCTTTCTTT
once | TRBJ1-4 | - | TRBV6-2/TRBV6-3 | CASSYPGMATNEKLFF | TGTGCCAGCAGTTACCCAGGGATGGCAACTAATGAAAAACTGTTTTTT
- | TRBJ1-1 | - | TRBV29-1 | CSVEGVGGSKTEAFF | TGCAGCGTTGAAGGGGTCGGAGGTTCGAAGACTGAAGCTTTCTTT
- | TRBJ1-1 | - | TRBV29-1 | CSVLRDRHTEAFF | TGCAGCGTTCTCCGAGACAGACACACTGAAGCTTTCTTT
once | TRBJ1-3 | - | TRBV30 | CAGGAENTIYF | TGTGCCGGAGGGGCCGAAAACACCATATATTTT
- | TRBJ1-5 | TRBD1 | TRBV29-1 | CSVAGGSNQPQHF | TGCAGCGTTGCAGGGGGTAGCAATCAGCCCCAGCATTTT
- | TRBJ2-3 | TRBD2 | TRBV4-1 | CASSLTSGGPDTQYF | TGCGCCAGCAGTCTGACTAGCGGGGGGCCAGATACGCAGTATTTT
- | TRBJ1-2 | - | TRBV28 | CASFYGGQGPGYTF | TGTGCCAGCTTCTATGGTGGGCAGGGTCCTGGCTACACCTTC
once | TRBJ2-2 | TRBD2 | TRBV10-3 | CAISESTGGPRYGELFF | TGTGCCATCAGTGAGTCAACGGGAGGGCCAAGATACGGGGAGCTGTTTTTT
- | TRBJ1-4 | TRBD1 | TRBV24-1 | CATSDNGQESYSSHEKLFF | TGTGCCACCAGTGATAACGGACAGGAGAGCTACTCTTCCCATGAAAAACTGTTTTTT
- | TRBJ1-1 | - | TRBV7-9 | CASRNTISKNTEAFF | TGTGCCAGCAGGAACACCATTTCGAAGAACACTGAAGCTTTCTTT
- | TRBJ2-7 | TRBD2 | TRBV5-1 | CASSLAELAGLSYEQYF | TGCGCCAGCAGCTTGGCCGAACTAGCGGGCCTCTCCTACGAGCAGTACTTC
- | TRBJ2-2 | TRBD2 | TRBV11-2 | CASSLASGLAGVTGELFF | TGTGCCAGCAGCTTAGCTAGCGGACTAGCGGGTGTCACCGGGGAGCTGTTTTTT
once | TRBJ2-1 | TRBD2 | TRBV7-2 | CASSTLGGGYYNEQFF | TGTGCCAGCAGCACCCTGGGCGGGGGGTACTACAATGAGCAGTTCTTC
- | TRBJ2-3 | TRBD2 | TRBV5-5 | CASSFRAGATPSTDTQYF | TGTGCCAGCAGCTTTAGAGCGGGGGCAACTCCTAGCACAGATACGCAGTATTTT
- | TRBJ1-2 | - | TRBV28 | CASSFPGLNYGYTF | TGTGCCAGCAGTTTCCCCGGACTAAACTATGGCTACACCTTC
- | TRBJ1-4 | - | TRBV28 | CASRETGYEKLFF | TGTGCCAGCAGGGAGACGGGTTATGAAAAACTGTTTTTT
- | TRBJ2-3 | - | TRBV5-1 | CASSLVTLTNTDTQYF | TGCGCCAGCAGCTTGGTTACCCTGACTAACACAGATACGCAGTATTTT
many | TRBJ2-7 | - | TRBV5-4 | CASSLELHVEQYF | TGTGCCAGCAGCTTGGAACTTCATGTCGAGCAGTACTTC
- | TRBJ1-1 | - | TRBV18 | CASSPGVGGNTEAFF | TGTGCCAGCTCACCAGGGGTAGGGGGGAACACTGAAGCTTTCTTT
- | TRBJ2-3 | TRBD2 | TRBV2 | CASKTERGSTDTQYF | TGTGCCAGCAAGACTGAGCGGGGAAGCACAGATACGCAGTATTTT
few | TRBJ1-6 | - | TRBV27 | CASSFRRLMSSYNSPLHF | TGTGCCAGCAGTTTCCGCCGCTTGATGAGCTCCTATAATTCACCCCTCCACTTT
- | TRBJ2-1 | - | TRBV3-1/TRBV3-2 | CASSLTSNPYNEQFF | TGTGCCAGCAGCTTAACTAGCAACCCCTACAATGAGCAGTTCTTC
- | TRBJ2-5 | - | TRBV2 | CASSYSFETQYF | TGTGCCAGCAGTTACAGCTTTGAGACCCAGTACTTC
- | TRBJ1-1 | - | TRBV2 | CASSAGDGYTEAFF | TGTGCCAGCAGTGCGGGGGACGGGTACACTGAAGCTTTCTTT
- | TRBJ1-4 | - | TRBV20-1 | CSASSQGRDEKLFF | TGCAGTGCTAGTTCTCAGGGTAGGGATGAAAAACTGTTTTTT
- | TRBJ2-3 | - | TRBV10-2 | CASSELASTDTQYF | TGCGCCAGCAGTGAATTAGCTAGCACAGATACGCAGTATTTT
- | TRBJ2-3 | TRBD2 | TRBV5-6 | CASSRGGSSTDTQYF | TGTGCCAGCAGTCGGGGAGGGTCTAGCACAGATACGCAGTATTTT
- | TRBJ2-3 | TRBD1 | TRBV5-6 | CASSSPGTGGTDTQYF | TGTGCCAGCAGCTCCCCCGGGACAGGGGGCACAGATACGCAGTATTTT
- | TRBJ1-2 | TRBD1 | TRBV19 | CASTHRGSDYGYTF | TGTGCCAGTACTCACAGGGGTTCTGACTATGGCTACACCTTC
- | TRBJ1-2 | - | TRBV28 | CASSFTGYRYGYTF | TGTGCCAGCAGTTTTACAGGGTATCGTTATGGCTACACCTTC
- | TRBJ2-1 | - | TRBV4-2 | CASSPGRLDEQFF | TGTGCCAGCAGCCCGGGGAGGCTCGATGAGCAGTTCTTC
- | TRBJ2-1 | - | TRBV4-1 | CASSQLDLVSYNEQFF | TGCGCCAGCAGCCAATTAGATCTAGTTTCCTACAATGAGCAGTTCTTC